The rows below give T cell receptor beta chains drawn from one sample of a study of graft-versus-host responses after intestinal transplantation. Their cognate antigens are unknown. The method was immunoSEQ multiplex PCR; TCRdb's version includes in-frame clones alone and lacks a portion of them. The sample yields 25,000 to 35,000 clones, approximately 83% seen once. The material was unstimulated CD8+ T cells sorted from spleen or lymph node cells, obtained before intestinal transplant. The receptors were sampled from a human donor who received an intestinal transplant. Each CDR3 is given with its conserved first and last residue. Fields, in order: CDR3 DNA, CDR3 protein, V gene, clone size, D gene, J gene. A D gene is named only where the DNA matches it firmly. Expanded clones are given a class, and other clones once, few, many or no size at all.

TGTGCCAGCAGCGAACGACTAGCGGCCATAGATACGCAGTATTTT	CASSERLAAIDTQYF	TRBV5-4	-	TRBD2	TRBJ2-3
TGTGCCAGTAGTATCCAGACAGGTGCTGGAAACACCATATATTTT	CASSIQTGAGNTIYF	TRBV19	-	-	TRBJ1-3
TGTGCCAGTAGTCCAACAGGTATTAGCAATCAGCCCCAGCATTTT	CASSPTGISNQPQHF	TRBV19	-	-	TRBJ1-5
TGTGCCAGCAGCCCCCGACAGGGGGCGTACAATGAGCAGTTCTTC	CASSPRQGAYNEQFF	TRBV7-9	-	TRBD1	TRBJ2-1
TGCAGCGTTGAAGACGTACACAACTATGGCTACACCTTC	CSVEDVHNYGYTF	TRBV29-1	-	-	TRBJ1-2
TGTGCCAGCAGTTCCCTGCAGGGGGCGGGCACTGAAGCTTTCTTT	CASSSLQGAGTEAFF	TRBV27	few	TRBD1	TRBJ1-1
TGTGCCAGCAGCCAACGGACAGGGAACACTGAAGCTTTCTTT	CASSQRTGNTEAFF	TRBV13	once	TRBD1	TRBJ1-1
TGTGCCTGGACCCTGGACAGGGATAATTCACCCCTCCACTTT	CAWTLDRDNSPLHF	TRBV30	-	TRBD1	TRBJ1-6
TGTGCAAGTCGCTTTAGCGGGAGAGCCAAAAACATTCAGTACTTC	CASRFSGRAKNIQYF	TRBV12-2	-	-	TRBJ2-4
TGTGCCAGTAGTATGGCAGTCTTCCTTCGGAACACTGAAGCTTTCTTT	CASSMAVFLRNTEAFF	TRBV19	-	-	TRBJ1-1
TGCGCCAGCAGCTTGTGGGGAGGGACTTACTACGAGCAGTACTTC	CASSLWGGTYYEQYF	TRBV5-1	-	TRBD2	TRBJ2-7
TGTGCCAGCAGCTTGACAGTCGCCTACGAGCAGTACTTC	CASSLTVAYEQYF	TRBV7-9	few	-	TRBJ2-7
TGTGCCAGCAGCCGCGGACAGCCTTCCTACGAGCAGTACTTC	CASSRGQPSYEQYF	TRBV6-5	-	-	TRBJ2-7
TGCGCCAGCAGCCACCGACAGGGGGCTTACGAGCAGTACTTC	CASSHRQGAYEQYF	TRBV4-1	-	TRBD1	TRBJ2-7
TGCGCCAGCAGCTTTACTCAGGGACACGCTGAAGCTTTCTTT	CASSFTQGHAEAFF	TRBV5-1	few	-	TRBJ1-1
TGTGCCAGCAGCGTAGGTCACCGGGACAGTTCCTACGAGCAGTACTTC	CASSVGHRDSSYEQYF	TRBV9	few	TRBD1	TRBJ2-7
TGTGCCAGCAGCGTAGTCATGAACACTGAAGCTTTCTTT	CASSVVMNTEAFF	TRBV9	-	-	TRBJ1-1
TGTGCCAGCAGCTTGGTTTTCGGAGGTCGGGAAAAACTGTTTTTT	CASSLVFGGREKLFF	TRBV5-8	-	-	TRBJ1-4
TGTGCCAGCGGCCGGACACATTCACCCCTCCACTTT	CASGRTHSPLHF	TRBV6-1	-	-	TRBJ1-6
TGTGCCAGTAAACACGGGGTTACCTCCTACGAGCAGTACTTC	CASKHGVTSYEQYF	TRBV19	-	-	TRBJ2-7
TGTGCCACCAGCAGAGGAGGGGAGGTCGACAATGAGCAGTTCTTC	CATSRGGEVDNEQFF	TRBV15	-	-	TRBJ2-1
TGTGCCAGCAGCTTGGGCGCCCCAGGGAAGGCCACCGGGGAGCTGTTTTTT	CASSLGAPGKATGELFF	TRBV5-4	-	-	TRBJ2-2
TGTGCCAGCAGTTCCATCCTAGCGGGACTCTACGAGCAGTACTTC	CASSSILAGLYEQYF	TRBV28	-	TRBD2	TRBJ2-7
TGTGCCACCAGCAGAGCGCAGGCAACCTACGGCCTGTACTTC	CATSRAQATYGLYF	TRBV15	-	-	TRBJ2-7
TGTGCCAGCAGTTTAGCGGGGGTACCTGAGCAGTTCTTC	CASSLAGVPEQFF	TRBV27	-	TRBD2	TRBJ2-1
TGTGCCAGCAGCAAAAAGGGGCCCGGGGGGCCCGTTGGGAATGAGCAGTTCTTC	CASSKKGPGGPVGNEQFF	TRBV21-1	-	-	TRBJ2-1
TGTGCCAGCAAGCAGGGGGTCCTAGTCACCGGGGAGCTGTTTTTT	CASKQGVLVTGELFF	TRBV28	-	TRBD1	TRBJ2-2
TGTGCCAGCACAGGGGCCTACGAGCAGTACTTC	CASTGAYEQYF	TRBV28	once	-	TRBJ2-7
TGTGCCAGTGGGCAACTTTCCTACAATGAGCAGTTCTTC	CASGQLSYNEQFF	TRBV19	-	-	TRBJ2-1
TGTGCCATCAGTGGGGGCAGGAGCTCCTACGAGCAGTACTTC	CAISGGRSSYEQYF	TRBV10-3	-	-	TRBJ2-7
TGTGCCAGTAGTCCGGGACAGGCTTTTACCTATGGCTACACCTTC	CASSPGQAFTYGYTF	TRBV19	-	TRBD1	TRBJ1-2
TGTGCCAGCAGCGCCGAAGGGGACAGGGGATACGAGCAGTACTTC	CASSAEGDRGYEQYF	TRBV9	-	TRBD1	TRBJ2-7
TGTGCCAGCAGTCTCGGACTAGCGGGAGAGACCCAGTACTTC	CASSLGLAGETQYF	TRBV27	-	TRBD2	TRBJ2-5
TGTGCCAGCAGTGCGGGGACAGTTACCTTGAACACTGAAGCTTTCTTT	CASSAGTVTLNTEAFF	TRBV6-1	few	TRBD1	TRBJ1-1
TGTGCCAGCAGTGGATGGAAGGGACAGGGGGCGCTTAATGAGCAGTTCTTC	CASSGWKGQGALNEQFF	TRBV2	-	TRBD1	TRBJ2-1
TGTGCCAGCAGAGGATGGGGACAGGGGGACTCGAACACTGAAGCTTTCTTT	CASRGWGQGDSNTEAFF	TRBV14	-	TRBD1	TRBJ1-1
TGTGCCATCAGGGGGCTTTTGAACACTGAAGCTTTCTTT	CAIRGLLNTEAFF	TRBV10-3	-	-	TRBJ1-1
TGTGCCAGCAGTTTCCTTGGGGGGACTAGCGGGAGACCAGGTACGCAGTATTTT	CASSFLGGTSGRPGTQYF	TRBV27	-	TRBD2	TRBJ2-3
TGCGCCAGCAGACAGCGGGGGGGTCATGAGCAGTTCTTC	CASRQRGGHEQFF	TRBV4-1	-	TRBD2	TRBJ2-1
TGTGCCAGCAGCTTGGGAGACTACGAGCAGTACTTC	CASSLGDYEQYF	TRBV5-6	few	-	TRBJ2-7
TGTGCCAGTAGTACCTCAGGGGGGAATCAGCCCCAGCATTTT	CASSTSGGNQPQHF	TRBV19	-	TRBD1	TRBJ1-5
TGCGCCAGCAGCTTGGCGGCTAGCTTTGAGCAGTTCTTC	CASSLAASFEQFF	TRBV5-1	-	-	TRBJ2-1
TGTGCCAGCAGTTACCGGGGGACCACCGGGGAGCTGTTTTTT	CASSYRGTTGELFF	TRBV6-5	-	-	TRBJ2-2
TGTGCCAGCAGGGACAGGTACCACGAGCAGTACTTC	CASRDRYHEQYF	TRBV7-4	-	TRBD1	TRBJ2-7